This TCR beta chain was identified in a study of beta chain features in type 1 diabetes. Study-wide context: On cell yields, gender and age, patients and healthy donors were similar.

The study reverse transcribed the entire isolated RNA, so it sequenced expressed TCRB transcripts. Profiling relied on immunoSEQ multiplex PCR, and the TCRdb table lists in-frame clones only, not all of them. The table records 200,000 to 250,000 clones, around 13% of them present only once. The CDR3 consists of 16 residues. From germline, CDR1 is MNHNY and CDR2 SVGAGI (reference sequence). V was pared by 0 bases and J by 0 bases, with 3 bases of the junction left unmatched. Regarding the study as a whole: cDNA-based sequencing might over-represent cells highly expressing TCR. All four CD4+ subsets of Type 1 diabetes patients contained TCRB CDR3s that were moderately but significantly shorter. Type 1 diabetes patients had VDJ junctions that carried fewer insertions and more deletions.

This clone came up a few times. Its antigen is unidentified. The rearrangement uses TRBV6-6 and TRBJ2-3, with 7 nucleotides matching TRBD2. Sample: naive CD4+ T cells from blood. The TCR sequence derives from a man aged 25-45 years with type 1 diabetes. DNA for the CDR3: TGTGCCAGCAGTTACTCGGGGCGGGGGAGCACAGATACGCAGTATTTT. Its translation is CASSYSGRGSTDTQYF.